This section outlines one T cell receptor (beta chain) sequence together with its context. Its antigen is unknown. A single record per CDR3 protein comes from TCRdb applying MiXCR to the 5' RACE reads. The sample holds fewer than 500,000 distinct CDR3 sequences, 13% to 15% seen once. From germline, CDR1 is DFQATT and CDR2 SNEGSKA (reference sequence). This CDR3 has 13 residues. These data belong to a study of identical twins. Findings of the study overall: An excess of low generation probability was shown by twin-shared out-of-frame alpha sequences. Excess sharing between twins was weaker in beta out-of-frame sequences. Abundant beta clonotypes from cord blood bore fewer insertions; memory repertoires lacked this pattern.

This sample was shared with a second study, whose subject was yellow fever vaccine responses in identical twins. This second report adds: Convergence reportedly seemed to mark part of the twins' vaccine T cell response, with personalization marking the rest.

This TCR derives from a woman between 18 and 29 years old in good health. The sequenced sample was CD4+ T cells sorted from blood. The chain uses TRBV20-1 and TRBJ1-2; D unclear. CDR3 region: CRAVEGQVGGYTF. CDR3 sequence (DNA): TGCAGGGCCGTTGAAGGGCAGGTCGGAGGCTACACCTTC.